The table lists the clone carrying this TCR beta chain with a count of one. This sample is part of a study of blood T cell repertoires in COVID-19. The wider study: Whether acute or convalescent, the COVID-19 samples came from the United States, Italy and Spain.

As originally analysed: Amplification of reference gene primers was used by the study to estimate nucleated cell counts. Only in-frame clones appear in the TCRdb table, and some are missing; sequencing was by immunoSEQ multiplex PCR. V, J and clone size derive from that table, while D and trimming were established from the DNA sequence. The top ten clones hold around 1.5% of a sample with roughly 410,000 clones, roughly 90% of them seen once. The CDR3 has 15 amino acids. Trimming cost V 6 bases and J 8 bases; bases outside gene matches: 10. In germline, CDR1 is LNHDA, CDR2 SQIVND (reference sequence).

Sequencing was done on a sample of peripheral blood. The chain links TRBV19 to TRBJ1-4, with 9 bases that match TRBD1. This clonotype was obtained from a woman aged 40 to 49 with COVID-19, enrolled during active disease. CDR3 DNA: TGTGCCAGTAGAGCCACCGGGACAGGGCAGGAAAAACTGTTTTTT. It specifies CASRATGTGQEKLFF.